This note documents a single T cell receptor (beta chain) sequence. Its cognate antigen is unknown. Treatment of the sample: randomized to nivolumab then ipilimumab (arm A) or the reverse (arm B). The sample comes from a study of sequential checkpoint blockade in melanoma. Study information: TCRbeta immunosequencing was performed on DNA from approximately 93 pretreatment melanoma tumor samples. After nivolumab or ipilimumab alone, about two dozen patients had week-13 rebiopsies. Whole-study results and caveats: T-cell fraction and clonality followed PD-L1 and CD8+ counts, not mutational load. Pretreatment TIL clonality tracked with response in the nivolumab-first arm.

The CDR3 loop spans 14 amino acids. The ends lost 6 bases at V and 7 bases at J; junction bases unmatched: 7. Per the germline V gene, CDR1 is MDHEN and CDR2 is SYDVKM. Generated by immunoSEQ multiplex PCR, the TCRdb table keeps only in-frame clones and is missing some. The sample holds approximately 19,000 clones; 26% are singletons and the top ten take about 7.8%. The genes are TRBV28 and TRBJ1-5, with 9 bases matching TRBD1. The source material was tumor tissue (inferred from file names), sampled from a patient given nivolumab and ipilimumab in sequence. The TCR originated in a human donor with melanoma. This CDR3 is CASSPDRGGQPQHF. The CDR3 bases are TGTGCCAGCAGCCCGGACAGGGGAGGGCAGCCCCAGCATTTT.